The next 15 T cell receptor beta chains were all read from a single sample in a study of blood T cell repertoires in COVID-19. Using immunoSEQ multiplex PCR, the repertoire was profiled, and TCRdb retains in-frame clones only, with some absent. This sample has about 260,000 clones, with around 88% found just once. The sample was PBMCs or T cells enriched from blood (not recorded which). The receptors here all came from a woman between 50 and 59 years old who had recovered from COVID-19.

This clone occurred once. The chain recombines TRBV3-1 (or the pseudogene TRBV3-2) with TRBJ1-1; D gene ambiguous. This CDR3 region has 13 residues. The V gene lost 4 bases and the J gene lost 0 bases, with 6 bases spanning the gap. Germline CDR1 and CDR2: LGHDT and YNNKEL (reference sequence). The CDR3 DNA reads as TGTGCCAGCAGCCCGGCGGTGAACACTGAAGCTTTCTTT. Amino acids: CASSPAVNTEAFF.

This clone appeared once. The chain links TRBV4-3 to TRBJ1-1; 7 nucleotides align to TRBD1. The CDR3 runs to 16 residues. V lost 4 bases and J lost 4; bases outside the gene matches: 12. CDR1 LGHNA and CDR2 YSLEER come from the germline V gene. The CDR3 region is CASSPHIGQGGTEAFF. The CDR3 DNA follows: TGCGCCAGCAGCCCCCATATAGGGCAGGGGGGCACTGAAGCTTTCTTT.

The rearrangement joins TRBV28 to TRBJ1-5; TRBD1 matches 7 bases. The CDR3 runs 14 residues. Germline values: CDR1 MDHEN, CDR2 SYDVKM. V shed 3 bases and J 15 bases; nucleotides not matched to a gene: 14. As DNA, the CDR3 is TGTGCCAGCAGTTTTCCCGACCCGGACAGGACTCGGCATTTT. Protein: CASSFPDPDRTRHF. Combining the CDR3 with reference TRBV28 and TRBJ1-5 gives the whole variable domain DVKVTQSSRYLVKRTGEKVFLECVQDMDHENMFWYRQDPGLGLRLIYFSYDVKMKEKGDIPEGYSVSREKKERFSLILESASTNQTSMYLCASSFPDPDRTRHFGDGTRLSIL.

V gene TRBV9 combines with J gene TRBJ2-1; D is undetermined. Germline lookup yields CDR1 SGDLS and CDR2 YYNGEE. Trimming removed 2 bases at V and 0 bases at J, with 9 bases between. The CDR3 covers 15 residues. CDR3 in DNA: TGTGCCAGCAGCGTGATGTATAGCTCCTACAATGAGCAGTTCTTC. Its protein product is CASSVMYSSYNEQFF. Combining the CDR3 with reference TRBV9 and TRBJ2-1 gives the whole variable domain DSGVTQTPKHLITATGQRVTLRCSPRSGDLSVYWYQQSLDQGLQFLIQYYNGEERAKGNILERFSAQQFPDLHSELNLSSLELGDSALYFCASSVMYSSYNEQFFGPGTRLTVL.

The CDR3 coding sequence is TGTGCCAGCAGCTATGGGACAGGGGAACAGCCCCAGCATTTT. This encodes CASSYGTGEQPQHF. The chain recombines TRBV6-5 with TRBJ1-5, with 10 bases lining up with TRBD1. The CDR3 sequence is 14 residues long. V dropped 6 bases and J dropped 7; count of bases not matched to a gene: 6. Germline V gives CDR1 MNHEY, CDR2 SVGAGI.

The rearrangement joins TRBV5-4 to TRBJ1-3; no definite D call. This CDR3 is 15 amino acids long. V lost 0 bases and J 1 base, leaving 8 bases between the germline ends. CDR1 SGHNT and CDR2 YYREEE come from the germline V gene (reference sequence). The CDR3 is CASSLGPGSGNTIYF. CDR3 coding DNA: TGTGCCAGCAGCTTGGGACCGGGATCTGGAAACACCATATATTTT.

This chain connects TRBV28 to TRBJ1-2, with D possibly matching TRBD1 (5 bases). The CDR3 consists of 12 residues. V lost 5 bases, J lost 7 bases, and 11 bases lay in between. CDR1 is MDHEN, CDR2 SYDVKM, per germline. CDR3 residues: CASSLQGFGYTF. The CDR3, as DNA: TGTGCCAGCAGTCTCCAGGGTTTTGGCTACACCTTC.

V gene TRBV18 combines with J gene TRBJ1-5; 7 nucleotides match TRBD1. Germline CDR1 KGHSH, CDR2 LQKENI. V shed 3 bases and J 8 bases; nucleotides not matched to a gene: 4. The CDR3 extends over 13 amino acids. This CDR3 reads CASSPGTVEPQHF. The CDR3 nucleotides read TGTGCCAGCTCACCTGGGACAGTGGAGCCCCAGCATTTT.

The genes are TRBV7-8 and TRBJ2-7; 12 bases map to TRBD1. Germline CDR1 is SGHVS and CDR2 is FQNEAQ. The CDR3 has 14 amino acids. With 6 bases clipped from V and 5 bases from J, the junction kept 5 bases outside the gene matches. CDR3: CASRPGTGGDEQYF. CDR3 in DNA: TGTGCCAGCAGACCCGGGACAGGGGGCGACGAGCAGTACTTC.

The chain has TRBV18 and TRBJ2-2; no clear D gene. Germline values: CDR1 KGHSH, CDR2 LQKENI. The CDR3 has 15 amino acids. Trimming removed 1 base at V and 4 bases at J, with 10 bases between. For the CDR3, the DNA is TGTGCCAGCTCACCACGGGTAGCCCTCACCGGGGAGCTGTTTTTT. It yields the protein CASSPRVALTGELFF. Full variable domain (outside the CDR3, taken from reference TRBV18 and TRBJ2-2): NAGVMQNPRHLVRRRGQEARLRCSPMKGHSHVYWYRQLPEEGLKFMVYLQKENIIDESGMPKERFSAEFPKEGPSILRIQQVVRGDSAAYFCASSPRVALTGELFFGEGSRLTVL.

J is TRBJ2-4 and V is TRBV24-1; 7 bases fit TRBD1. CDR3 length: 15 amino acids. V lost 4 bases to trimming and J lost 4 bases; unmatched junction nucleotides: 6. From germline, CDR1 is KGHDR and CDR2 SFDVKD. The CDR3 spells CATSDPGTAKNIQYF. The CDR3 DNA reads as TGTGCCACCAGTGACCCAGGGACAGCAAAAAACATTCAGTACTTC.

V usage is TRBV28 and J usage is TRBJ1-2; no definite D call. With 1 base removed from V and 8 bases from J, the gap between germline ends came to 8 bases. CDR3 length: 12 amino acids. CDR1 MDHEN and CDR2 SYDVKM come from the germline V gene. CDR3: CASSLLTEGYTF. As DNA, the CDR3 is TGTGCCAGCAGTTTATTAACAGAAGGCTACACCTTC.

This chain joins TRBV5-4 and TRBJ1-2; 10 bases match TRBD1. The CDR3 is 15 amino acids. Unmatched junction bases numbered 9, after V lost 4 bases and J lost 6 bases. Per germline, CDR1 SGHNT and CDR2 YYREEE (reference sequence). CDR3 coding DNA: TGTGCCAGCAGCGCAGGGACAGGGGATAAGGATGGCTACACCTTC. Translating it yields CASSAGTGDKDGYTF. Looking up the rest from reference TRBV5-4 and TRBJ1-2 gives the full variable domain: ETGVTQSPTHLIKTRGQQVTLRCSSQSGHNTVSWYQQALGQGPQFIFQYYREEENGRGNFPPRFSGLQFPNYSSELNVNALELDDSALYLCASSAGTGDKDGYTFGSGTRLTVV.

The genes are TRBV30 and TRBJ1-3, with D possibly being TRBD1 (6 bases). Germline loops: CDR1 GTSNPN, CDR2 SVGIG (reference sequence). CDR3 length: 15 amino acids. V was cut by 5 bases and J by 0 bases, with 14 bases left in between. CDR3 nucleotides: TGTGCCTGGTTACGGACAGTCCTCTCTGGAAACACCATATATTTT. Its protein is CAWLRTVLSGNTIYF.

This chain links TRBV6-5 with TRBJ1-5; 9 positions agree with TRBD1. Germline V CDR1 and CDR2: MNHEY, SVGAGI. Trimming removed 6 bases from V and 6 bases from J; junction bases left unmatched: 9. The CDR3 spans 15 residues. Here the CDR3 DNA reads TGTGCCAGCAGCCGGGACAGGGCGCGCGGTCAGCCCCAGCATTTT. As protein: CASSRDRARGQPQHF.